This T cell receptor beta chain appears in the sequencing data of a study of patients and donors after allogeneic stem cell transplantation. A few counts support this clonotype. In germline, CDR1 is DFQATT, CDR2 SNEGSKA (reference sequence). V was trimmed by 3 bases and J by 7 bases, leaving 9 bases between them. The CDR3 extends over 12 amino acids. TCRdb reprocessed the RT-PCR reads via MiXCR and lists one record per CDR3 protein. The table records roughly 940,000 distinct CDR3 sequences, around 17% of them present only once. The clonotype originates from a human donor who was either an allogeneic HSCT recipient or a stem cell or donor lymphocyte infusion donor (not recorded which). It is not recorded whose cells these are; they may come from a transplant donor. The material sequenced was blood, either unsorted or a sorted T cell fraction (not recorded which). The V call is TRBV20-1, the J call TRBJ1-4, with no clear D. The CDR3 loop is CSARDGGEKLFF. The CDR3 region has the DNA TGCAGTGCTAGGGATGGTGGTGAAAAACTGTTTTTT.